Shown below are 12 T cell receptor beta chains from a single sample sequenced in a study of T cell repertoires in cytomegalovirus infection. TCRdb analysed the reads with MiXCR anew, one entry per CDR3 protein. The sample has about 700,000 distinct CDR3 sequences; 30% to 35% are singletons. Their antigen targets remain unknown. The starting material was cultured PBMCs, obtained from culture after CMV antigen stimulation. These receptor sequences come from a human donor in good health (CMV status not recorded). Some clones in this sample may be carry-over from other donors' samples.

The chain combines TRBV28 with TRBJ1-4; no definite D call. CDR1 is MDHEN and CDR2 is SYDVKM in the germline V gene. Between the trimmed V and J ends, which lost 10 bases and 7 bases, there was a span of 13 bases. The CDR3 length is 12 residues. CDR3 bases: TGTGCCACCAAGCTGGGGTCTGAAAAACTGTTTTTT. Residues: CATKLGSEKLFF.

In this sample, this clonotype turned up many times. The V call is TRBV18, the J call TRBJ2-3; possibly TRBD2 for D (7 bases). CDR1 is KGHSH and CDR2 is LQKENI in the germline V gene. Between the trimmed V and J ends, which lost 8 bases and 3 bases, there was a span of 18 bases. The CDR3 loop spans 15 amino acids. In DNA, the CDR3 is TGTGCCAGCAGCCCCCGGGGAGGGGGGACAGATACGCAGTATTTT. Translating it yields CASSPRGGGTDTQYF.

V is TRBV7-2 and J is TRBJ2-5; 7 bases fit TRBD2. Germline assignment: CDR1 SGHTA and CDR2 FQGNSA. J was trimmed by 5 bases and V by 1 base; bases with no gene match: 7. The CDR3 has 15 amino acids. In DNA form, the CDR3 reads TGTGCCAGCAGCTTAGGGGGGGGACCCACGGAGACCCAGTACTTC. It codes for CASSLGGGPTETQYF.

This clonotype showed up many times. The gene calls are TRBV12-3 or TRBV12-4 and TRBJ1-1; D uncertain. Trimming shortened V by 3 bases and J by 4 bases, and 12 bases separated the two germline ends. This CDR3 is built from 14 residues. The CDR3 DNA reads TGTGCCAGCAGTTTTACCGGCGGAACCACTGAAGCTTTCTTT. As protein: CASSFTGGTTEAFF.

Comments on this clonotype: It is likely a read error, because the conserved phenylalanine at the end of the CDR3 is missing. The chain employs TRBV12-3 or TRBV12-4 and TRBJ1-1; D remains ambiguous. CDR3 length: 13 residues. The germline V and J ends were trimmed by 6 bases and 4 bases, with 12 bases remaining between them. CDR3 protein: CASSRSGSTEAFY. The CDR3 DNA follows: TGTGCCAGCAGCCGGTCCGGGAGCACTGAAGCTTTCTAT.

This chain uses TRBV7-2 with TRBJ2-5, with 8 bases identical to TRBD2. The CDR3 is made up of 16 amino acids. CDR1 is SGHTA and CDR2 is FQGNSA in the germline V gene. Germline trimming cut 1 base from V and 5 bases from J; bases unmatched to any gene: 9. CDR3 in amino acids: CASSLDSRLAPETQYF. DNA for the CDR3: TGTGCCAGCAGCTTAGATTCGAGACTAGCGCCGGAGACCCAGTACTTC.

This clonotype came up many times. Written as DNA, the CDR3 is TGTGCCAGCAGCTTAGCGCGTGGACAGTCGAACACTGAAGCTTTCTTT. Protein product: CASSLARGQSNTEAFF. V and J are TRBV7-2 and TRBJ1-1; weak D call: TRBD1 (6 bases). This CDR3 is 16 amino acids long. V lost 0 bases, J lost 1 base, and 12 bases lay in between. Germline CDR1 SGHTA, CDR2 FQGNSA.

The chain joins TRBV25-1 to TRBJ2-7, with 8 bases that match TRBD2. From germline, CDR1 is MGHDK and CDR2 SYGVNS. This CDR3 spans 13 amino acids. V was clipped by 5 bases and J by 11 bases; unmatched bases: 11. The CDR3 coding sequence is TGTGCCAGCAGTCCGGGGGGGACCGCGGTGGAGTACTTC. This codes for CASSPGGTAVEYF.

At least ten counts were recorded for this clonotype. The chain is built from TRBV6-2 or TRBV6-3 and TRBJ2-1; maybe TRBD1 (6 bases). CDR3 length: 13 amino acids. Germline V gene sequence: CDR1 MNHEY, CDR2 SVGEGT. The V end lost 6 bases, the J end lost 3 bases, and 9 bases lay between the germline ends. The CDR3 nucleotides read TGTGCCAGCAGCCGGGACAACTACAATGAGCAGTTCTTC. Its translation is CASSRDNYNEQFF.

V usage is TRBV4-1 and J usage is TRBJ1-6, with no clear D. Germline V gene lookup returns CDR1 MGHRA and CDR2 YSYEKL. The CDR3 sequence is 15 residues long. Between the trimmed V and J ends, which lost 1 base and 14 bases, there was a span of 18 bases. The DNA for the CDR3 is TGCGCCAGCAGCCAAGGTTCGTTCGGAAGATTCACCCTCCACTTT. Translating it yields CASSQGSFGRFTLHF.

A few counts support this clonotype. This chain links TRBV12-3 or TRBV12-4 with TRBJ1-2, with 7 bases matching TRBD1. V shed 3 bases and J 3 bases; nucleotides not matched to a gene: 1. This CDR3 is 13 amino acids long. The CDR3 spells CASSLDRYYGYTF. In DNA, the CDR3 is TGTGCCAGCAGTTTGGACAGGTACTATGGCTACACCTTC.

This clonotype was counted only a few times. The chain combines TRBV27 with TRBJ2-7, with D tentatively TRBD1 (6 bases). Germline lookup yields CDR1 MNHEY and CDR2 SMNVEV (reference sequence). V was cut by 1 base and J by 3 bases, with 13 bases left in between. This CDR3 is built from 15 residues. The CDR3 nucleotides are TGTGCCAGCAGTTTATTCAGGGGCTCCCTCTACGAGCAGTACTTC. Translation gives CASSLFRGSLYEQYF.